This entry lists 24 T cell receptor beta chains sequenced from one sample in a study of response to subunit inactivated influenza vaccine. One entry per CDR3 protein results from TCRdb running MiXCR on the RT-PCR reads. The sample lists over 150,000 distinct CDR3 sequences, 9.5% to 12% occurring once. The source material was CD8+ T cells sorted from PBMCs, sampled around 25 months after vaccination. The receptors shown here come from a man aged 45 to 75 who received an inactivated influenza vaccine.

Points on this clonotype: Given a much more abundant clone one base away, this may be a read error. The gene calls are TRBV6-2 or TRBV6-3 and TRBJ2-4; D may be TRBD2 (5 bases). This CDR3 comprises 15 residues. Germline V gene sequence: CDR1 MNHEY, CDR2 SVGEGT. This CDR3 reads CASCYRSGPQNIQYF. CDR3 nucleotides: TGTGCCAGCTGTTACCGCAGCGGCCCCCAAAACATTCAGTACTTC.

This clonotype was counted between two and nine times. This chain joins TRBV18 and TRBJ2-5; D gene ambiguous. The CDR3 length is 14 residues. V shed 1 base and J shed 3 bases, with 9 bases lying between them. Germline V gene data show CDR1 as KGHSH and CDR2 as LQKENI. CDR3 amino acids: CASSPQLAEETQYF. CDR3 coding DNA: TGTGCCAGCTCACCACAGTTGGCTGAAGAGACCCAGTACTTC.

The chain carries TRBV5-1 and TRBJ2-7, with a weak D call TRBD2 (6 bases). The germline gives CDR1 SGHRS, CDR2 YFSETQ. The germline V and J ends were trimmed by 6 bases and 1 base, with 11 bases remaining between them. This CDR3 spans 13 amino acids. Written as DNA, the CDR3 is TGCGCCAGCACCTCCGGGACTTCCTACGAGCAGTACTTC. Encoded protein: CASTSGTSYEQYF.

The chain links TRBV28 to TRBJ1-2; 12 bases match TRBD1. The CDR3 runs to 15 residues. J was trimmed by 4 bases and V by 7 bases; bases with no gene match: 7. CDR1 is MDHEN and CDR2 is SYDVKM in the germline V gene. The CDR3 is CASKPGTGGFYGYTF. For the CDR3, the DNA is TGTGCCAGCAAACCCGGGACAGGGGGCTTCTATGGCTACACCTTC.

The J gene is TRBJ2-2, the V gene TRBV28, with TRBD2 identical over 7 bases. The J segment lost 6 bases and the V segment lost 5 bases, leaving 6 bases of the junction unmatched. The CDR3 is 14 residues long. Germline lookup yields CDR1 MDHEN and CDR2 SYDVKM. The CDR3 DNA is TGTGCCAGCAGTACGAGGGGAGGGGCCGGGGAGCTGTTTTTT. This encodes CASSTRGGAGELFF.

The chain uses TRBV5-6 and TRBJ2-4, with unresolved D. The germline CDR1 and CDR2 sequences are SGHDT and YYEEEE. The CDR3 spans 13 residues. Trimming took off 4 bases at V and 7 bases at J, with 12 bases between the two ends. As DNA, the CDR3 is TGTGCCAGCAGCCACAGTGGGAACAACATTCAGTACTTC. Its translation is CASSHSGNNIQYF.

This clonotype was counted between two and nine times. V gene TRBV6-2 or TRBV6-3 combines with J gene TRBJ1-2; TRBD1 matches 7 bases. Trimming took 2 bases from V and 4 from J; bases not matched to a gene: 4. The CDR3 has 14 residues. Germline-derived CDR1 and CDR2 are MNHEY and SVGEGT. This CDR3 is CASSYGGGAYGYTF. The DNA for the CDR3 is TGTGCCAGCAGTTACGGAGGGGGCGCCTATGGCTACACCTTC.

This clonotype was seen ten or more times. The chain links TRBV20-1 to TRBJ1-2, with D unclear. The germline V gene has CDR1 DFQATT and CDR2 SNEGSKA (reference sequence). The CDR3 loop spans 9 amino acids. V lost 4 bases and J 7 bases, leaving 4 bases between the germline ends. CDR3 residues: CSATGGYTF. CDR3 sequence (DNA): TGCAGTGCTACGGGTGGCTACACCTTC.

This clonotype was seen many times. The chain is built from TRBV7-9 and TRBJ2-1; TRBD2 aligns across 8 bases. CDR1 and CDR2 from the germline V gene are SEHNR and FQNEAQ (reference sequence). The CDR3 runs 17 residues. The V segment lost 5 bases and the J segment 6 bases; nucleotides outside the gene matches: 15. The CDR3 spells CASSPPVGRAERNEQFF. The CDR3 nucleotides read TGTGCCAGCAGCCCCCCCGTCGGGAGGGCCGAACGCAATGAGCAGTTCTTC.

This clonotype was observed many times. This chain connects TRBV6-6 to TRBJ1-2, with D unresolved. CDR3 length: 13 residues. The V gene lost 6 bases and the J gene lost 2 bases, with 10 bases spanning the gap. The germline V gene has CDR1 MNHNY and CDR2 SVGAGI (reference sequence). CDR3 residues: CASSPGLNYGYTF. Written as DNA, the CDR3 is TGTGCCAGCAGCCCGGGTCTAAACTATGGCTACACCTTC.

In its sample, this clonotype was seen many times. This rearrangement joins TRBV29-1 to TRBJ2-2; D may be TRBD2 (5 bases). Trimming took 2 bases from V and 4 from J, leaving 14 bases between them. Germline V gives CDR1 SQVTM, CDR2 ANQGSEA. This CDR3 is 15 amino acids long. The CDR3 DNA follows: TGCAGCGTTGAAATTCTGGGAGTCGGCACCGGGGAGCTGTTTTTT. It codes for CSVEILGVGTGELFF.

The chain uses TRBV20-1 and TRBJ2-4, with D maybe TRBD2 (6 bases). This CDR3 region has 14 residues. The germline V gene has CDR1 DFQATT and CDR2 SNEGSKA (reference sequence). Trimming left V 3 bases short and J 5 bases short, with 14 bases between. The DNA of the CDR3 is TGCAGTGCTAGGAAGGAACGGGAGCAAAACATTCAGTACTTC. Amino acid sequence: CSARKEREQNIQYF.

This clonotype turned up a few times. This CDR3 reads CASRPTSGPYEQYF. The DNA of the CDR3 is TGTGCCAGCAGACCTACTAGCGGACCCTACGAGCAGTACTTC. This chain joins TRBV2 and TRBJ2-7; 8 positions match TRBD2. The CDR3 is made up of 14 amino acids. Unmatched junction bases numbered 6, after V lost 6 bases and J lost 2 bases. Germline V CDR1 and CDR2: SNHLY, FYNNEI.

The CDR3 region is CASSHGTGYGETQYF. CDR3 in DNA: TGCGCCAGCAGCCACGGGACAGGTTACGGGGAGACCCAGTACTTC. J is TRBJ2-5 and V is TRBV4-3; 8 bases fit TRBD1. Germline CDR1 LGHNA, CDR2 YSLEER. With 3 bases clipped from V and 5 bases from J, the junction kept 8 bases outside the gene matches. This CDR3 contains 15 residues.

This chain joins TRBV15 and TRBJ2-5; no definite D call. Germline CDR1 LNHNV, CDR2 YYDKDF (reference sequence). The ends were cut back, 1 base at V and 2 bases at J, with 8 bases in the middle. CDR3 length: 14 residues. The CDR3 sequence is CATSRGVEQETQYF. The CDR3 DNA reads TGTGCCACCAGCAGAGGTGTCGAACAAGAGACCCAGTACTTC.

This clonotype is medium-sized. The CDR3 coding sequence is TGTGCCAGCAGCTCTTCGCTAGCGGGGGGCTACCTGTACCAAGAGACCCAGTACTTC. The encoded protein is CASSSSLAGGYLYQETQYF. The chain employs TRBV3-2 and TRBJ2-5; the DNA was not used to check the table's D call, TRBD2. TRBV3-2 is noted as a pseudogene. This CDR3 region has 19 residues.

In its sample, this clonotype was seen a few times. The rearrangement joins TRBV24-1 to TRBJ2-5; 8 positions agree with TRBD1. Per germline, CDR1 KGHDR and CDR2 SFDVKD. CDR3 size: 14 residues. The V segment lost 6 bases and the J segment 4 bases; nucleotides outside the gene matches: 6. In DNA, the CDR3 is TGTGCCACCAGTAGGACAGGGTCTGGAGAGACCCAGTACTTC. As protein: CATSRTGSGETQYF.

The sample holds a few counts of this clonotype. This chain connects TRBV28 to TRBJ1-4; D perhaps matches TRBD1 (5 bases). V was clipped by 0 bases and J by 0 bases, with 11 bases between them. The germline V gene encodes CDR1 MDHEN and CDR2 SYDVKM. The CDR3 extends over 17 amino acids. CDR3 DNA: TGTGCCAGCAGTTTATGGAAGGGGAGGACAACTAATGAAAAACTGTTTTTT. Protein product: CASSLWKGRTTNEKLFF.

This clonotype was observed a few times. The rearrangement links TRBV28 to TRBJ2-7; D is possibly TRBD2 (5 bases). The germline V gene encodes CDR1 MDHEN and CDR2 SYDVKM. V was trimmed by 6 bases and J by 6 bases, leaving 18 bases between them. This CDR3 has 14 residues. CDR3 bases: TGTGCCAGCAGCGGACTGAGCCCTATCCCCGAGCAGTACTTC. Its translation: CASSGLSPIPEQYF.

The table lists this clonotype with many counts. V usage is TRBV21-1 and J usage is TRBJ2-3; TRBD1 was called by the table and not checked on the DNA. TRBV21-1 is designated a pseudogene. The CDR3 length is 15 residues. This chain's CDR3 is CASPQRGRGTDTQYF. CDR3 bases: TGTGCCAGCCCCCAGCGAGGGCGCGGCACAGATACGCAGTATTTT.

This clonotype has ten or more counts. The chain is built from TRBV9 and TRBJ2-2, with TRBD2 as a possible D gene (5 bases). The CDR3 runs to 12 residues. Deletions cut 4 bases from V and 7 bases from J, with 8 bases between. CDR1 and CDR2 (germline): SGDLS, YYNGEE. CDR3 coding DNA: TGTGCCAGCAGCCCCGGGGTCGGGGAGCTGTTTTTT. Translating it yields CASSPGVGELFF.

The chain joins TRBV4-3 to TRBJ1-2; D is unclear. In germline, CDR1 is LGHNA, CDR2 YSLEER. This CDR3 is built from 17 residues. V shed 0 bases and J shed 3 bases, with 17 bases lying between them. The CDR3, as DNA: TGCGCCAGCAGCCAAGATTACGGGGATCCGTGGGACTATGGCTACACCTTC. Protein product: CASSQDYGDPWDYGYTF.

V usage is TRBV6-1 and J usage is TRBJ2-3; 7 nucleotides agree with TRBD1. This CDR3 has 15 amino acids. The germline CDR1 and CDR2 sequences are MNHNS and SASEGT. V was pared by 5 bases and J by 0 bases, with 5 bases of the junction left unmatched. The CDR3 reads CASSPQTGSTDTQYF. CDR3 in DNA: TGTGCCAGCAGTCCTCAGACAGGGAGCACAGATACGCAGTATTTT.

This clonotype was seen a few times. This rearrangement joins TRBV4-3 to TRBJ2-2; no clear D gene. Trimming left V 4 bases short and J 4 bases short, with 13 bases between. The CDR3 contains 15 residues. The germline CDR1 and CDR2 sequences are LGHNA and YSLEER. The CDR3 DNA reads TGCGCCAGCAGCCCCGAACGGGTCCCCACCGGGGAGCTGTTTTTT. This gives the protein CASSPERVPTGELFF.